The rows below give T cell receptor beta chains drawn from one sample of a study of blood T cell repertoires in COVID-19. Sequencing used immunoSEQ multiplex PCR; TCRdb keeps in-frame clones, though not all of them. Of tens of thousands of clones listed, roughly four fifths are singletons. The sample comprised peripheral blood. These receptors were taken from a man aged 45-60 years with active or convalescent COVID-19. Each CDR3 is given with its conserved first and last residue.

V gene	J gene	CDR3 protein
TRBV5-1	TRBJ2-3	CASSLETGGNTQYF
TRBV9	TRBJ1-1	CASSVEDRVLTEAFF
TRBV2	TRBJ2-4	CASSEVRDIQYF
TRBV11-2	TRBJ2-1	CASSSRDRGRDEQFF
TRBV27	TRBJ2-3	CASRGLAGTSTDTQYF
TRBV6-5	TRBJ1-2	CAVQGASGGYTF
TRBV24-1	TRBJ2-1	CATSDTGTGTGNEQFF
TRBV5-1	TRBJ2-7	CASRIQGASVDEQYF
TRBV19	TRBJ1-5	CASRSSPGGNQPQHF
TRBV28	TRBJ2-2	CASSSVGQGAAGELFF
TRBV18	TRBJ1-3	CASSPITDSGNTIYF
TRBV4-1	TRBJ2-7	CASSQEGQVSYEQYF
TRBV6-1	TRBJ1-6	CASSDHRGSNSPLHF
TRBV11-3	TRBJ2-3	CASSHGTSGGADTQYF
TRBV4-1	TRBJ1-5	CASSQDPVYSNQPQHF
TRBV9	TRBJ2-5	CASSVEEGGVQTQYF
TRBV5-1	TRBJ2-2	CASSLGGEGTGELFF
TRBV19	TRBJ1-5	CASSNLAQDHQPQHF